This is a list of T cell receptor beta chains from one sample in a study of T cell repertoires in cytomegalovirus infection. These TCRs are of unknown antigen specificity. MiXCR was run by TCRdb on the reads, yielding one entry per CDR3 protein. Among about 700,000 distinct CDR3 sequences listed, around 35% were seen once. The sequencing used cultured PBMCs, collected from culture after CMV antigen stimulation. The receptors stem from a human donor in good health (CMV status not recorded). Some clones in this sample may be carry-over from other donors' samples. Both conserved end residues are part of each CDR3.

TRBJ2-1 TRBV20-1 CSALRGGESNYNEQFF
TRBJ1-1 TRBV7-2 CASSLSGAAGEAFF
TRBJ2-3 TRBV6-2/TRBV6-3 CASSYGPSTDTQYF
TRBJ2-5 TRBV12-3/TRBV12-4 CASNQWDRGRETQYF
TRBJ2-2 TRBV2 CASRTDRRGELFF
TRBJ2-3 TRBV7-2 CASSPQTSAGTDTQYF
TRBJ2-1 TRBV5-8 CASSLSHNEQFF
TRBJ2-1 TRBV19 CASSTGTLYNEQFF
TRBJ1-3 TRBV7-8 CASSLVYSAALASGNTIYF
TRBJ2-5 TRBV11-2 CASSSGPRLWGETQYF
TRBJ2-7 TRBV5-4 CASSFGHLREQYF
TRBJ1-1 TRBV18 CASSPVRTDTEAFF
TRBJ2-1 TRBV7-6 CASSLEAGSSYNEQFF
TRBJ1-3 TRBV7-9 CASSHSSSGNTIYF
TRBJ2-5 TRBV7-2 CASSVWTSGRAGETQYF
TRBJ2-1 TRBV20-1 CSAGLAGELNEQFF
TRBJ2-1 TRBV5-1 CASSLDPAGASYNEQFF
TRBJ2-3 TRBV5-4 CASSPGRLAVLAPTDTQYF
TRBJ2-7 TRBV4-2 CASSQGGLLTYEQYF
TRBJ2-1 TRBV7-2 CASSPVDSLYNEQFF
TRBJ2-3 TRBV7-2 CASSFMDRGDTQYF
TRBJ1-1 TRBV15 CATSRSRALNTEAFF
TRBJ1-5 TRBV7-2 CASSLEGGPQHF
TRBJ1-1 TRBV5-1 CASSLRFRQLNTEAFF
TRBJ1-4 TRBV7-6 CASSFRVNSEKLFF